This TCR beta chain comes out of a study of T-cell reconstitution after alpha-beta-depleted transplantation in children. The CDR3 runs 14 residues. Germline V gene lookup returns CDR1 LGHNA and CDR2 YNFKEQ. The V end was cut by 1 base, the J end by 1 base, with 7 bases between. As it was prepared, the TCRbeta library received unique molecular identifiers. TCRdb re-derived calls from the PCR reads in MiXCR, one entry per CDR3 protein. The sample yields hundreds of thousands of distinct CDR3 sequences, roughly 33% seen once. The material was PBMCs from the stem cell graft donor, obtained from the stem cell graft. The receptor's source is a human donor who donated a stem cell graft to a child with aplastic anemia. The chain joins TRBV4-2 to TRBJ1-1, with D possibly being TRBD1 (6 bases). CDR3 sequence (DNA): TGTGCCAGCAGCCAAGTGGGGGCGAACACTGAAGCTTTCTTT. Translating gives CASSQVGANTEAFF.